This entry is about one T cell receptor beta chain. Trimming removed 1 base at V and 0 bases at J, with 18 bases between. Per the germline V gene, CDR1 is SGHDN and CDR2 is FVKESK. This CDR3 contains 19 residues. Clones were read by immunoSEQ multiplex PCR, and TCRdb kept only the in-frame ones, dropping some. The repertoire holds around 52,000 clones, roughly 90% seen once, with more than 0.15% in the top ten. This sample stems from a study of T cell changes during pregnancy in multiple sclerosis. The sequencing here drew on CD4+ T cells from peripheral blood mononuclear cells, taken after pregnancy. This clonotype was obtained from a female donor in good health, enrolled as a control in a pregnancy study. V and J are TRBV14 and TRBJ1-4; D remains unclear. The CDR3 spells CASSQGAPFRGTTNEKLFF. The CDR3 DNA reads TGTGCCAGCAGCCAAGGGGCCCCTTTCCGAGGGACAACTAATGAAAAACTGTTTTTT.